This entry describes one T cell receptor beta chain. Its matching antigen is unknown. These data belong to a study of cytomegalovirus exposure and HLA in healthy donors. Study-wide points: Reports showed the classifier diagnosing cytomegalovirus status with high specificity and sensitivity.

The protocol was immunoSEQ multiplex PCR, while the TCRdb copy is restricted to in-frame clones and leaves out a portion. The sample carries roughly 310,000 clones, nearly 90% recorded once. Trimming stripped 2 bases from V and 8 bases from J, with 27 bases between. The CDR3 extends over 19 amino acids. Germline V gene sequence: CDR1 LGHNA, CDR2 YSLEER. Sequenced material: PBMCs. This chain links TRBV4-3 with TRBJ1-4, with D maybe TRBD1 (6 bases). The sequence derives from a man between 25 and 39 years old in good health and CMV-seronegative. CDR3 protein: CASSQLTWTDPAMTEKLFF. The CDR3, as DNA: TGCGCCAGCAGCCAATTAACCTGGACAGACCCGGCTATGACCGAAAAACTGTTTTTT.